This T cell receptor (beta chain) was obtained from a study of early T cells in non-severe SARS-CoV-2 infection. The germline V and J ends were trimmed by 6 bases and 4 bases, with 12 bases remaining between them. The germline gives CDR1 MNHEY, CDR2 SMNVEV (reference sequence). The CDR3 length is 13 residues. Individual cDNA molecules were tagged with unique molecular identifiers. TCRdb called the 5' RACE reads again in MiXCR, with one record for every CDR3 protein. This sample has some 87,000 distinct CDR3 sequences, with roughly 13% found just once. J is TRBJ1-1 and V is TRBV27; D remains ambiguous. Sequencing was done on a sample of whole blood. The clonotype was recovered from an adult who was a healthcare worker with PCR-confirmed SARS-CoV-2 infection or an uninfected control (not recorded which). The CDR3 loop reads CASRGIISTEAFF. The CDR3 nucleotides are TGTGCCAGCAGGGGCATCATTAGCACTGAAGCTTTCTTT.